The clone carrying this T cell receptor (beta chain) was recorded many times. Every patient had bone marrow sampled while the disease was active. This library used roughly 400 ng RNA and molecular barcoded adaptors spanning alpha/delta and beta/gamma chains. TCRdb independently ran MiXCR on the reads; one entry per CDR3 protein. The data show just over 14,000 distinct CDR3 sequences, with around 21% seen just once and 65% to 85% held by the top ten. Trimming pared 4 bases from V and 2 bases from J, leaving 19 bases between. The germline V gene has CDR1 ENHRY and CDR2 SYGVKD. CDR3 length: 17 residues. These data come from a study of read filtering for tumor transcriptome and immune sequencing.

The specimen was a population of CD138-negative cells sorted from bone marrow. The TCR comes from a donor over 35 with multiple myeloma. This chain uses TRBV10-3 with TRBJ2-3; D is perhaps TRBD1 (6 bases). This CDR3 reads CAISGRLDRKFTDTQYF. The CDR3, as DNA: TGTGCCATCAGTGGACGCCTTGACAGGAAATTCACAGATACGCAGTATTTT.